Listed here are 32 T cell receptor beta chains from one sample, sequenced in a study of metastatic and nonmetastatic thyroid tumors. With MiXCR, TCRdb called clones anew from the PCR reads. The sample consists of 30,000 or so clones, around 28% of them appearing once. Each patient went into thyroid surgery without having received any treatment. Specimen: blood. Source of these receptors: a female donor with papillary thyroid cancer or a benign thyroid nodule (not recorded which). Some clones in this sample may be carry-over from other donors' samples.

Relative to its sample, this clone is medium-sized. V gene TRBV7-9 combines with J gene TRBJ2-7; perhaps TRBD2 as D (7 bases). This CDR3 comprises 12 residues. Germline loops: CDR1 SEHNR, CDR2 FQNEAQ (reference sequence). Trimming removed 5 bases at V and 6 bases at J, with 11 bases between. The CDR3 sequence is CASSQGRGEQYF. The CDR3 DNA follows: TGTGCCAGCAGCCAGGGGAGGGGCGAGCAGTACTTC.

This clone was seen a few times. V is TRBV6-1 and J is TRBJ2-7; D may match TRBD1 or TRBD2 (5 bases each). The CDR3 runs 13 residues. Trimming pared 4 bases from V and 12 bases from J, leaving 19 bases between. From germline, CDR1 is MNHNS and CDR2 SASEGT. This chain's CDR3 is CASSGNRDASPYF. CDR3 coding DNA: TGTGCCAGCAGTGGAAACCGGGACGCCAGTCCGTACTTC.

Notes on this clone: One end of the junction is discordant with germline, which a read error may explain. The same CDR3 arises from other DNA sequences in this sample as well. The CDR3 here is CASSPALQGAAFTDTQYF. In DNA, the CDR3 is TGCGCCAGCAGCCCTGCGCTACAAGGGGCCGCATTCACAGATACACAGTATTTT. This chain connects TRBV4-1 to TRBJ2-3, with a weak D call TRBD1 (5 bases). CDR3 length equals 18 residues. The germline CDR1 and CDR2 sequences are MGHRA and YSYEKL.

CDR3 nucleotides: TGTGCCATCAGTGAGTCACGTACAGTTGAAGCTTTCTTT. This sequence encodes CAISESRTVEAFF. The V gene is TRBV10-3, the J gene TRBJ1-1; D is uncertain. Germline assignment: CDR1 ENHRY and CDR2 SYGVKD. The CDR3 length is 13 residues. V gave up 0 bases and J gave up 7 bases, with 9 bases separating them.

Many counts were recorded for this clone. The CDR3 loop reads CASSLMGGDTEAFF. As DNA, the CDR3 is TGTGCCAGCAGTCTCATGGGGGGGGACACTGAAGCTTTCTTT. The V and J genes are TRBV6-1 and TRBJ1-1; a possible D gene is TRBD1 (5 bases). Trimming shortened V by 5 bases and J by 3 bases, and 13 bases separated the two germline ends. Looked up from germline, CDR1 is MNHNS and CDR2 is SASEGT. The CDR3 extends over 14 amino acids.

This sequence joins TRBV18 and TRBJ1-1; 10 nucleotides align to TRBD1. This CDR3 has 15 amino acids. Germline assignment: CDR1 KGHSH and CDR2 LQKENI. The V segment lost 3 bases and the J segment 4 bases; nucleotides outside the gene matches: 5. CDR3 sequence: CASSPRGQGGTEAFF. For the CDR3, the DNA is TGTGCCAGCTCACCTAGAGGACAGGGGGGCACTGAAGCTTTCTTT.

Details on this clone: Relative to the germline gene, one junction end is altered; a read error may explain this. This chain uses TRBV25-1 with TRBJ2-3; no reliable D call. Germline V gene data show CDR1 as MGHDK and CDR2 as SYGVNS. The length of the CDR3 is 15 residues. The CDR3 region is CASSFPRGVVDPQYF. CDR3 DNA: TGTGCCAGCAGCTTCCCACGAGGTGTGGTAGATCCGCAGTATTTT.

This clone has at least ten counts. This chain connects TRBV7-2 to TRBJ2-7; the match to TRBD1 covers 7 bases. With 5 bases clipped from V and 5 bases from J, the junction kept 9 bases outside the gene matches. Germline V gene sequence: CDR1 SGHTA, CDR2 FQGNSA. The CDR3 extends over 14 amino acids. Here the CDR3 DNA reads TGTGCCAGCAGCCCGCGAGGGGGCTATCACGAGCAGTACTTC. Its protein is CASSPRGGYHEQYF.

The chain is built from TRBV5-1 and TRBJ1-2; TRBD1 matches 9 bases. This CDR3 region has 17 residues. V gave up 2 bases and J gave up 4 bases; unmatched junction bases: 12. CDR1 is SGHRS and CDR2 is YFSETQ in the germline V gene. The CDR3 region has the DNA TGCGCCAGCAGCTTAGAAGGGGGACAGGGAGGAGGCTATGGCTACACCTTC. Protein product: CASSLEGGQGGGYGYTF.

By sample share, this clone is medium-sized (0.01 to 0.1%). The J gene is TRBJ1-2, the V gene TRBV28, with D possibly matching TRBD1 (5 bases). The V end was cut by 3 bases, the J end by 0 bases, with 14 bases between. The CDR3 sequence is 16 residues long. From germline, CDR1 is MDHEN and CDR2 SYDVKM. The CDR3 reads CASSLGGTEANYGYTF. DNA for the CDR3: TGTGCCAGCAGTTTGGGGGGGACCGAAGCTAACTATGGCTACACCTTC.

This clone showed up many times. This rearrangement joins TRBV2 to TRBJ2-2; D might be TRBD1 (5 bases). This CDR3 contains 13 residues. Trimming cost V 4 bases and J 7 bases, with 10 bases left between them. The germline gives CDR1 SNHLY, CDR2 FYNNEI. For the CDR3, the DNA is TGTGCCAGCAGTGGGTCCCAGGGCGGGGAGCTGTTTTTT. As protein: CASSGSQGGELFF.

By sample fraction, this clone is medium-sized. This chain joins TRBV24-1 and TRBJ1-1; tentatively, D is TRBD1 (6 bases). Between the trimmed V and J ends, which lost 1 base and 8 bases, there was a span of 7 bases. The CDR3 loop spans 12 amino acids. CDR1 KGHDR and CDR2 SFDVKD come from the germline V gene. The CDR3 DNA follows: TGTGCCACCAGTGATTTTGGGACAGAAGCTTTCTTT. Amino acids: CATSDFGTEAFF.

The CDR3 coding sequence is TGTGCCAGCTCACCCCCCCTGACTAGCGCCCAAGAGACCCAGTACTTC. Residues: CASSPPLTSAQETQYF. The chain couples TRBV18 to TRBJ2-5; the match to TRBD2 covers 8 bases. Germline CDR1 is KGHSH and CDR2 is LQKENI. CDR3 length: 16 amino acids. Germline trimming cut 3 bases from V and 1 base from J; bases unmatched to any gene: 7.

This clone was seen only a few times. The missing conserved phenylalanine or tryptophan at the end of this CDR3 makes a read error likely. Because the CDR3's place on the DNA is in doubt, the DNA is left out and the CDR3 is given as listed by TCRdb. CDR3 amino acids: CASSLGGVNSPIHS. J is TRBJ1-6 and V is TRBV28. In germline, CDR1 is MDHEN, CDR2 SYDVKM. The CDR3 has 14 amino acids, counting both end residues.

In regard to this clone: A read error may account for a junction end that differs from germline. The DNA for the CDR3 is TGTGCCAGCAGACAACAGGGGACGAGCTCCGACGAGCAGTACTTC. Its translation: CASRQQGTSSDEQYF. The chain is built from TRBV11-2 and TRBJ2-7; 7 bases map to TRBD1. Germline CDR1 SGHAT, CDR2 FQNNGV. This CDR3 spans 15 amino acids.

The table lists this clone with many counts. The chain combines TRBV7-2 with TRBJ2-3; 8 nucleotides line up with TRBD2. This CDR3 is built from 15 residues. V lost 5 bases to trimming and J lost 2 bases; unmatched junction nucleotides: 6. Germline V CDR1 and CDR2: SGHTA, FQGNSA. In DNA, the CDR3 is TGTGCCAGCAGCCTAGGACTAGCTTCCACAGATACGCAGTATTTT. Translation: CASSLGLASTDTQYF.

This clone was seen only a few times. J is TRBJ1-2 and V is TRBV20-1; 8 bases agree with TRBD1. Germline assignment: CDR1 DFQATT and CDR2 SNEGSKA (reference sequence). J lost 4 bases, V lost 4 bases, and 5 bases had no gene match. CDR3 length: 13 amino acids. The CDR3 reads CSATRGLVYGYTF. The CDR3 coding sequence is TGCAGTGCTACCAGGGGGCTCGTCTATGGCTACACCTTC.

A note on this clone: An end of the junction differs from the germline gene, which may be a read error. The chain is built from TRBV6-1 and TRBJ1-2; TRBD1 is a possible D gene (6 bases). The CDR3 consists of 12 residues. Per the germline V gene, CDR1 is MNHNS and CDR2 is SASEGT. DNA of the CDR3: TGCGCCATCTCCTCTCAGGGGATCGGCTACACCTTC. It codes for CAISSQGIGYTF.

This clone was seen many times. This sequence joins TRBV4-2 and TRBJ2-3, with TRBD2 as a possible D gene (5 bases). CDR1 is LGHNA and CDR2 is YNFKEQ in the germline V gene. The length of the CDR3 is 13 residues. Trimming cost V 8 bases and J 2 bases, with 11 bases left between them. CDR3 residues: CASGSPTTDTQYF. CDR3 bases: TGTGCCAGCGGGAGCCCAACCACAGATACGCAGTATTTT.

The V gene is TRBV18, the J gene TRBJ2-3; TRBD2 matches at 7 bases. This CDR3 contains 14 residues. CDR1 is KGHSH and CDR2 is LQKENI in the germline V gene. With 0 bases clipped from V and 6 bases from J, the junction kept 3 bases outside the gene matches. This CDR3 is CASSPPTSRDTQYF. The DNA for the CDR3 is TGTGCCAGCTCACCACCGACTAGCCGCGATACGCAGTATTTT.

This clone was counted only a few times. The chain uses TRBV6-1 and TRBJ2-7; possibly TRBD1 for D (5 bases). Germline V lookup: CDR1 MNHNS, CDR2 SASEGT. The V end lost 2 bases, the J end lost 4 bases, and 12 bases lay between the germline ends. The CDR3 is made up of 14 amino acids. CDR3 region: CASSESAGQYEQYF. The CDR3 coding sequence is TGTGCCAGCAGTGAATCCGCAGGGCAGTACGAGCAGTACTTC.

This clone was picked up a small number of times. The chain has TRBV7-2 and TRBJ2-7, with D perhaps TRBD2 (5 bases). Germline V lookup: CDR1 SGHTA, CDR2 FQGNSA. Trimming left V 2 bases short and J 3 bases short, with 11 bases between. The CDR3 is 14 amino acids. DNA for the CDR3: TGTGCCAGCAGCTTATACGGGGAAAGCTACGAGCAGTACTTC. Residues: CASSLYGESYEQYF. Using reference TRBV7-2 and TRBJ2-7 for the parts outside the CDR3, the full variable domain is GAGVSQSPSNKVTEKGKDVELRCDPISGHTALYWYRQSLGQGLEFLIYFQGNSAPDKSGLPSDRFSAERTGGSVSTLTIQRTQQEDSAVYLCASSLYGESYEQYFGPGTRLTVT.

This chain links TRBV9 with TRBJ2-7; 12 bases line up with TRBD2. CDR3 length: 15 residues. The germline V gene encodes CDR1 SGDLS and CDR2 YYNGEE. After removal of 5 bases from V and 3 bases from J, the junction contained 6 bases not matched to a gene. CDR3 DNA: TGTGCCAGCAGACCCGCTAGCGGGGGGGACTACGAGCAGTACTTC. Protein product: CASRPASGGDYEQYF.

This clone has at least ten counts. The CDR3 sequence: CASRPPGQVEAFF. In DNA, the CDR3 is TGTGCCAGCAGGCCTCCAGGGCAAGTTGAAGCTTTCTTT. This chain uses TRBV3-1 with TRBJ1-1, with D possibly being TRBD1 (5 bases). Trimming left V 6 bases short and J 7 bases short, with 15 bases between. The CDR3 has 13 amino acids. Germline CDR1 LGHDT, CDR2 YNNKEL (reference sequence).

This clone is labeled as medium-sized (0.01 to 0.1%). The V call is TRBV12-3 or TRBV12-4, the J call TRBJ2-7; no definite D call. V lost 7 bases and J 1 base, leaving 8 bases between the germline ends. This CDR3 is built from 12 residues. CDR3 bases: TGTGCCAGCACGAAGGGATCCTACGAGCAGTACTTC. It specifies CASTKGSYEQYF.

This clone was found many times. This sequence joins TRBV4-1 and TRBJ2-2; 12 nucleotides align to TRBD2. The junction had 8 bases not matched to a gene; V was cut back by 5 bases and J by 4 bases. The CDR3 runs 17 residues. The V gene's germline CDR1 is MGHRA and CDR2 YSYEKL. The DNA for the CDR3 is TGCGCCAGCAGCTACGGGACTAGCGGGCTGTCCACCGGGGAGCTGTTTTTT. It translates to CASSYGTSGLSTGELFF.

V gene TRBV4-1 combines with J gene TRBJ2-7; no clear D. Per the germline V gene, CDR1 is MGHRA and CDR2 is YSYEKL. V lost 1 base and J 6 bases, leaving 4 bases between the germline ends. This CDR3 region has 11 residues. The CDR3 coding sequence is TGCGCCAGCAGCCAAGGAAGCGAGCAGTACTTC. Translating gives CASSQGSEQYF.

Comments on this clone: At one boundary the junction diverges from the germline segment, which might be a read error. The chain links TRBV7-6 to TRBJ2-1; 8 nucleotides agree with TRBD2. Germline V gene data show CDR1 as SGHVS and CDR2 as FNYEAQ. The CDR3 runs 12 residues. CDR3 region: CVSSTLAVEQFF. CDR3 DNA sequence: TGTGTCAGCAGCACACTAGCGGTTGAGCAGTTCTTC.

This clone has at least ten counts. This rearrangement joins TRBV4-2 to TRBJ2-5; D possibly corresponds to TRBD2 (5 bases). CDR1 is LGHNA, CDR2 YNFKEQ, per germline. V was pared by 0 bases and J by 7 bases, with 18 bases between. The CDR3 spans 16 residues. The CDR3 DNA sequence: TGTGCCAGCAGCCAAGAATGGGAGACCGGACCTGGGACCCAGTACTTC. It translates to CASSQEWETGPGTQYF.

This clone was counted at least ten times. The rearrangement uses TRBV5-1 and TRBJ2-3; no definite D call. Germline V gene sequence: CDR1 SGHRS, CDR2 YFSETQ. The V gene lost 3 bases and the J gene lost 1 base, with 6 bases spanning the gap. CDR3 length: 13 amino acids. The CDR3 spells CASSSWGTDTQYF. CDR3 nucleotides: TGCGCCAGCAGCTCTTGGGGCACAGATACGCAGTATTTT.

This clone came up many times. Here the CDR3 DNA reads TGTGCCAGCAGTCCTAATAATGAGCAGTTCTTC. Translating gives CASSPNNEQFF. This chain links TRBV28 with TRBJ2-1; D is undetermined. V was pared by 5 bases and J by 7 bases, with 6 bases between. CDR1 MDHEN and CDR2 SYDVKM come from the germline V gene. The CDR3 has 11 residues.

This clone was found many times. The CDR3 here is CASSVSGGLSNSPLHF. The CDR3 DNA sequence: TGTGCCAGCAGCGTCAGTGGGGGGCTTAGTAATTCACCCCTCCACTTT. The chain carries TRBV9 and TRBJ1-6; D possibly corresponds to TRBD1 (6 bases). The CDR3 runs 16 residues. The V gene lost 2 bases and the J gene lost 6 bases, with 15 bases spanning the gap. CDR1 and CDR2 from the germline V gene are SGDLS and YYNGEE.